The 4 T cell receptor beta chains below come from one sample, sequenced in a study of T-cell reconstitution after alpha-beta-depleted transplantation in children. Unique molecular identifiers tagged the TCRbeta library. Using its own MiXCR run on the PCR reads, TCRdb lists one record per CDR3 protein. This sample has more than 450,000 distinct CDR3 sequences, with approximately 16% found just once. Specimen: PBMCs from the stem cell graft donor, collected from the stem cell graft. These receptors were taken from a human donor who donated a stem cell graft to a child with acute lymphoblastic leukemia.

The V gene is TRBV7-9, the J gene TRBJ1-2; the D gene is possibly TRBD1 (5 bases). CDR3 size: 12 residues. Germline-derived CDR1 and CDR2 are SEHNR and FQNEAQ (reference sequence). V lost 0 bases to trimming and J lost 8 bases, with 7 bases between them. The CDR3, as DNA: TGTGCCAGCAGCTTAGCGGGGCGCGGCTACACCTTC. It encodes CASSLAGRGYTF.

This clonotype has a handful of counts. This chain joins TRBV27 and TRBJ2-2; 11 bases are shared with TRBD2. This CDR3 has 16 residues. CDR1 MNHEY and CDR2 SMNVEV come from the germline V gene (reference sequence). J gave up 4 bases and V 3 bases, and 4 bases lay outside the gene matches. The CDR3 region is CASSLGTSGGTGELFF. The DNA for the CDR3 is TGTGCCAGCAGTTTGGGAACTAGCGGGGGCACCGGGGAGCTGTTTTTT.

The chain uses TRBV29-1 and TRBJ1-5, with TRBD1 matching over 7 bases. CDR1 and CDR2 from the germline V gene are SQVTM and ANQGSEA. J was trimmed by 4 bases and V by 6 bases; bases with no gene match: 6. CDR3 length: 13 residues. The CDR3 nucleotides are TGCAGCGTCTTGGGGGACAGTAATCAGCCCCAGCATTTT. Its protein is CSVLGDSNQPQHF.

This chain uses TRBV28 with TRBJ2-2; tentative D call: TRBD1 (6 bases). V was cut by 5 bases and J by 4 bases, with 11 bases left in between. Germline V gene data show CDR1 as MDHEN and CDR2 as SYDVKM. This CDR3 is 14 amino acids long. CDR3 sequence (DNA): TGTGCCAGCAGTCAGGGGTTGTCCACCGGGGAGCTGTTTTTT. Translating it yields CASSQGLSTGELFF.